These 25 T cell receptor beta chains share one sample of origin, sequenced in a study of tissue T cells after allogeneic stem cell transplantation. TCRdb keeps only in-frame clones here, not all; method: immunoSEQ multiplex PCR. The data show 7,000 or so clones, with 40% to 55% seen just once and 3.9% held by the top ten. Time point: mouse harvest day 7 after allogeneic transplant. Tail vein injection delivered 10^7 T-cell-depleted bone marrow cells and 10^6 splenic CD5+ T cells. The specimen was gut tissue. Receptor source: a female BALB/c mouse given C57BL/6 T cells with graft-versus-host disease after an allogeneic hematopoietic cell transplant.

Turning to this clone: Genes and germline are mouse. Coverage ceases 1 residue before the CDR3 finishes, and the germline J gene fills in the end. The chain carries TRBV31 and TRBJ2-3; a possible D gene is TRBD2 (6 bases). V gave up 0 bases and J gave up 0 bases, with 10 bases separating them. In germline, CDR1 is GKSSPN, CDR2 SITVG. The CDR3 has 15 amino acids. CDR3 loop: CAWSLLGTSAETLYF. Partial CDR3 DNA: TGTGCCTGGAGTCTATTGGGGACTAGTGCAGAAACGCTGTAT. Using reference TRBV31 and TRBJ2-3 for the parts outside the CDR3, the full variable domain is AQTIHQWPVAEIKAVGSPLSLGCTIKGKSSPNLYWYWQATGGTLQQLFYSITVGQVESVVQLNLSASRPKDDQFILSTEKLLLSHSGFYLCAWSLLGTSAETLYFGSGTRLTVL.

On this clone: Germline and genes here are mouse. CDR3 region: CASSLGYAEQFF. CDR3 bases read: TGTGCCAGCAGTCTGGGGTATGCTGAGCAGTTC. V is TRBV26 and J is TRBJ2-1, with D unresolved. Read data end 1 residue before the CDR3 end; the end is taken from the germline J gene. The CDR3 has 12 residues. Germline V gives CDR1 KGHPV, CDR2 FQNQEV (reference sequence). V dropped 2 bases and J dropped 4 bases, with 3 bases sitting between them.

A remark on this clone: Mouse gene names and germline throughout. The CDR3 extends 1 residue past the end of the read, so its final part is completed from the germline J gene. V is TRBV26 and J is TRBJ2-7; possibly TRBD1 for D (6 bases). Germline CDR1 KGHPV, CDR2 FQNQEV (reference sequence). Trimming pared 4 bases from V and 0 bases from J, leaving 10 bases between. CDR3 length: 14 amino acids. CDR3 DNA, as far as it was read: TGTGCCAGCAGTCCCGGGACATTCTCCTATGAACAGTAC. Its protein product is CASSPGTFSYEQY. The CDR3 in its entirety is CASSPGTFSYEQYF.

A remark on this clone: These gene names are mouse names. The CDR3 goes on 1 residue after the read ends, and that part is filled in from the germline J gene. This sequence joins TRBV5 and TRBJ1-3; no reliable D call. CDR3 length: 14 amino acids. Germline CDR1 LGHNA, CDR2 YNLKQL (reference sequence). V was clipped by 3 bases and J by 0 bases, with 6 bases between them. The CDR3 is CASSHQNSGNTLYF. CDR3 bases read: TGTGCCAGCAGCCACCAAAATTCTGGAAATACGCTCTAT.

This clone qualifies as medium-sized. Gene names and germline refer to mouse. The DNA ends 1 residue before the CDR3 does, and the rest of the CDR3 is filled in from the germline J gene. The gene calls are TRBV1 and TRBJ2-7; no clear D. The CDR3 is 12 amino acids. Germline-derived CDR1 and CDR2 are NSQYPW and LRSPGD (reference sequence). The V end was cut by 4 bases, the J end by 0 bases, with 4 bases between. The CDR3 DNA, read in part, is TGCACCTGCAGTGACAACTCCTATGAACAGTAC. This encodes CTCSDNSYEQY. The full CDR3 protein is CTCSDNSYEQYF.

Comment on this clone: Any gene name here is a mouse gene name. The read gets to within 1 residue of the CDR3 end, and the germline J gene fills in the rest. The chain carries TRBV3 and TRBJ2-2, with TRBD2 matching over 9 bases. The trim removed 4 bases at V and 4 bases at J, leaving 4 bases unmatched. The CDR3 covers 15 residues. Germline CDR1 and CDR2: SNHLY and FYNGKV (reference sequence). The sequenced CDR3 bases are TGTGCCAGCAGCTCCTGGGGGGGATCCACCGGGCAGCTCTAC. The encoded protein is CASSSWGGSTGQLY. The entire CDR3 protein reads CASSSWGGSTGQLYF.

To note about this clone: Gene names follow the mouse nomenclature. The CDR3 end lies 1 residue beyond the end of the read and is filled in from the germline J gene. The chain has TRBV31 and TRBJ1-4; D remains ambiguous. Germline CDR1 and CDR2: GKSSPN and SITVG. This CDR3 region has 13 residues. Trimming pared 4 bases from V and 2 bases from J, leaving 8 bases between. Partial CDR3 DNA: TGTGCCTGGACCCCGACATCCAACGAAAGATTATTT. Protein: CAWTPTSNERLF. Given in full, the CDR3 is CAWTPTSNERLFF.

This clone came up once. Germline and genes here are mouse. The sequenced fragment ends 1 residue before the CDR3 boundary, so the rest is inferred from the germline J gene. The chain is built from TRBV3 and TRBJ2-4, with D tentatively TRBD2 (5 bases). The CDR3 runs to 13 residues. Trimming removed 4 bases at V and 1 base at J, with 6 bases between. The germline V gene encodes CDR1 SNHLY and CDR2 FYNGKV (reference sequence). Incomplete CDR3 DNA: TGTGCCAGCAGCTCGACTGGTCAAAACACCTTGTAC. Translation: CASSSTGQNTLY. The full CDR3 reads CASSSTGQNTLYF.

Turning to this clone: Any gene name here is a mouse gene name. Read sequence stops 1 residue before the CDR3 end, and the germline J gene provides the missing end. J is TRBJ1-1 and V is TRBV26; D unclear. Looked up from germline, CDR1 is KGHPV and CDR2 is FQNQEV (reference sequence). Trimming took 2 bases from V and 3 from J, leaving 7 bases between them. There are 13 residues in the CDR3. The sequenced part of the CDR3 DNA is TGTGCCAGCAGTCTGGGCACATACACAGAAGTCTTC. Translation gives CASSLGTYTEVF. The whole CDR3 protein is CASSLGTYTEVFF.

Concerning this clone: Gene and germline names: mouse. The read comes to an end 1 residue before the CDR3 does, leaving the germline J gene to fill in the end. V gene TRBV19 combines with J gene TRBJ2-5; the match to TRBD1 covers 7 bases. The CDR3 contains 14 residues. The ends lost 2 bases at V and 2 bases at J; junction bases unmatched: 2. The germline V gene has CDR1 FNHDT and CDR2 SITEND (reference sequence). CDR3 bases read: TGTGCCAGCAGTATGTGGGACAGCCAAGACACCCAGTAC. Translating it yields CASSMWDSQDTQY. The whole CDR3 region reads CASSMWDSQDTQYF.

In the case of this clone: Each gene name is a mouse one. The CDR3 extends 1 residue past the end of the read, so its final part is completed from the germline J gene. This sequence joins TRBV26 and TRBJ2-7; unclear D gene. Germline-derived CDR1 and CDR2 are KGHPV and FQNQEV (reference sequence). The CDR3 is 12 amino acids. Deletions cut 2 bases from V and 1 base from J, with 3 bases between. The sequenced part of the CDR3 DNA is TGTGCCAGCAGTCTGGGGTCCTATGAACAGTAC. Its protein is CASSLGSYEQY. The full CDR3 sequence reads CASSLGSYEQYF.

On this clone: The gene names here belong to mouse. The DNA ends 1 residue before the CDR3 does, and the rest of the CDR3 is filled in from the germline J gene. The J gene is TRBJ2-5, the V gene TRBV23; the D call of TRBD1 is as the table states it, not checked on the DNA. There are 14 residues in the CDR3. CDR1 is KGHTA, CDR2 FQNQQP, per germline. CDR3 DNA, as far as it was read: TGCTCCAGCAGTCCCCGGGACAGGGGAGACACCCAGTAC. Protein: CSSSPRDRGDTQY. The CDR3 in its entirety is CSSSPRDRGDTQYF.

This clone was detected only once. Genes and germline come from the mouse. The CDR3 end lies 1 residue beyond the end of the read and is filled in from the germline J gene. The rearrangement links TRBV19 to TRBJ1-4; no clear D gene. Germline CDR1 reads FNHDT; CDR2 reads SITEND (reference sequence). The V gene lost 1 base and the J gene lost 0 bases, with 4 bases spanning the gap. CDR3 length: 14 amino acids. Partial CDR3 DNA: TGTGCCAGCAGTATACAAATTTCCAACGAAAGATTATTT. It is translated as CASSIQISNERLF. The CDR3 as a whole reads CASSIQISNERLFF.

Of note for this clone: Gene names are mouse gene names. From the germline J gene comes the end of the CDR3, since the read stops 1 residue before it. This chain uses TRBV26 with TRBJ1-1; TRBD1 agrees at 7 bases. Unmatched junction bases numbered 1, after V lost 5 bases and J lost 1 base. Germline V gives CDR1 KGHPV, CDR2 FQNQEV (reference sequence). The length of the CDR3 is 13 residues. CDR3 residues: CASSWDRNTEVFF. The DNA read from the CDR3 is TGTGCCAGCAGTTGGGACAGAAACACAGAAGTCTTC.

A note on this clone: The genes and germline here are from mouse. Read coverage stops 1 residue before the CDR3 terminus; the germline J gene supplies the remainder. The chain has TRBV15 and TRBJ2-1, with 7 bases matching TRBD1. The germline CDR1 and CDR2 sequences are SGHND and FRSKSL. The V and J ends lost 4 bases and 3 bases, in that order; junction bases with no gene match: 0. This CDR3 comprises 13 residues. CDR3 region: CASSWDSYAEQFF. Incomplete CDR3 DNA: TGTGCCAGCAGTTGGGACAGCTATGCTGAGCAGTTC.

Regarding this clone: Genes here carry mouse names. The sequenced part of the CDR3 DNA is TGTGCCAGCAGTCCGGACGGTTCTGGAAATACGCTCTAT. It encodes CASSPDGSGNTLY. The entire CDR3 sequence reads CASSPDGSGNTLYF. The gene calls are TRBV26 and TRBJ1-3, with unresolved D. From the germline J gene comes the end of the CDR3, since the read stops 1 residue before it. Germline loops: CDR1 KGHPV, CDR2 FQNQEV (reference sequence). The CDR3 is made up of 14 amino acids. V shed 4 bases and J shed 0 bases, with 7 bases lying between them.

This clone was observed a few times. Gene and germline names: mouse. The sequence runs out 1 residue before the end of the CDR3; the remainder is reconstructed from the germline J gene. This chain links TRBV14 with TRBJ1-4, with D possibly TRBD1 on 5 matching bases. V dropped 5 bases and J dropped 2 bases, with 7 bases sitting between them. This CDR3 has 13 residues. The germline CDR1 and CDR2 sequences are SGHDT and FRDEAV. The CDR3 protein is CASRQESNERLFF. CDR3 bases read: TGTGCCAGCAGACAGGAGTCCAACGAAAGATTATTT.

On this clone: Mouse names are used for the genes. The read finishes 1 residue shy of the CDR3 end, and the germline J gene is used to complete it. V is TRBV19 and J is TRBJ1-4; the D gene is possibly TRBD1 (6 bases). This CDR3 contains 13 residues. With 5 bases removed from V and 7 bases from J, the gap between germline ends came to 12 bases. Germline values: CDR1 FNHDT, CDR2 SITEND (reference sequence). This CDR3 reads CASSPQGTERLFF. The sequenced part of the CDR3 DNA is TGTGCCAGCAGCCCACAGGGTACCGAAAGATTATTT.

About this clone itself: All gene names here are mouse names. The sequence runs out 1 residue before the end of the CDR3; the remainder is reconstructed from the germline J gene. The V call is TRBV12-1, the J call TRBJ2-2, with TRBD2 matching 7 bases. Germline V lookup: CDR1 SGHSN, CDR2 HYEKVE. J was trimmed by 0 bases and V by 0 bases; bases with no gene match: 0. The CDR3 is 15 residues long. The CDR3 sequence: CASSLWGANTGQLYF. The DNA read from the CDR3 is TGTGCCAGCTCTCTCTGGGGGGCAAACACCGGGCAGCTCTAC.

With respect to this clone: Genes and germline are mouse. The sequenced fragment ends 1 residue before the CDR3 boundary, so the rest is inferred from the germline J gene. J is TRBJ1-3 and V is TRBV3; 7 positions match TRBD1. From germline, CDR1 is SNHLY and CDR2 FYNGKV (reference sequence). CDR3 length: 15 amino acids. With 5 bases clipped from V and 0 bases from J, the junction kept 4 bases outside the gene matches. The CDR3: CASSPRGYSGNTLYF. The DNA read from the CDR3 is TGTGCCAGCAGCCCCAGGGGGTATTCTGGAAATACGCTCTAT.

Worth noting for this clone: Gene names denote mouse genes. From the germline J gene comes the end of the CDR3, since the read stops 1 residue before it. The chain carries TRBV12-1 and TRBJ1-1; 12 bases agree with TRBD1. The V gene's germline CDR1 is SGHSN and CDR2 HYEKVE. After removal of 0 bases from V and 4 bases from J, the junction contained 5 bases not matched to a gene. CDR3 length equals 16 residues. The sequenced part of the CDR3 DNA is TGTGCCAGCTCTCTCGGGACAGGGGGCGCGGGCACAGAAGTCTTC. It codes for CASSLGTGGAGTEVF. The CDR3 in its entirety is CASSLGTGGAGTEVFF.

A remark on this clone: The genes and germline here are from mouse. With the read ending 1 residue before the CDR3 end, the germline J gene is used to fill in that end. V is TRBV26 and J is TRBJ2-1; tentatively, D is TRBD2 (5 bases). CDR3 length equals 14 residues. The V and J ends lost 0 bases and 3 bases respectively, with 6 bases between them. CDR1 is KGHPV, CDR2 FQNQEV, per germline (reference sequence). The covered CDR3 bases are TGTGCCAGCAGTCTGTCTTGGGGCTATGCTGAGCAGTTC. Its translation is CASSLSWGYAEQF. In full, the CDR3 reads CASSLSWGYAEQFF.

Remarks on this clone: Mouse gene names and germline throughout. The observed sequence ends 1 residue before the CDR3 terminus, with the missing tail filled in from the germline J gene. The V and J genes are TRBV26 and TRBJ1-1; 7 bases agree with TRBD1. The CDR3 covers 13 residues. Germline CDR1 reads KGHPV; CDR2 reads FQNQEV (reference sequence). J was trimmed by 11 bases and V by 2 bases; bases with no gene match: 8. This CDR3 reads CASSLEAGGGVFF. The covered CDR3 bases are TGTGCCAGCAGTCTGGAGGCAGGGGGGGGCGTCTTC.

A note on this clone: The gene symbols are mouse symbols. The read is 1 residue too short to cover the CDR3 end, so that end is filled in from the germline J gene. The rearrangement joins TRBV26 to TRBJ2-4; no clear D. V was shortened by 2 bases and J by 3 bases, with 6 bases between the two germline ends. This CDR3 comprises 13 residues. Germline CDR1 and CDR2: KGHPV and FQNQEV (reference sequence). The CDR3 sequence: CASSLDKQNTLYF. CDR3 DNA (partial): TGTGCCAGCAGTCTGGACAAACAAAACACCTTGTAC. Full variable domain (remainder filled in from reference TRBV26 and TRBJ2-4): NSKVIQTPRYLVKGQGQKAKMRCIPEKGHPVVFWYQQNKNNEFKFLINFQNQEVLQQIDMTEKRFSAECPSNSPCSLEIQSSEAGDSALYLCASSLDKQNTLYFGAGTRLSVL.

As regards this clone: Mouse gene names apply. The read ends 1 residue shy of where the CDR3 ends; the end is completed using the germline J gene. The chain links TRBV26 to TRBJ1-1; weak D call: TRBD1 (6 bases). This CDR3 comprises 14 residues. The V gene lost 4 bases and the J gene lost 4 bases, with 13 bases spanning the gap. Germline V gives CDR1 KGHPV, CDR2 FQNQEV (reference sequence). The CDR3 region is CASSPQGWGTEVFF. The sequenced part of the CDR3 DNA is TGTGCCAGCAGTCCACAGGGATGGGGCACAGAAGTCTTC. Full variable domain (missing parts from reference TRBV26 and TRBJ1-1): NSKVIQTPRYLVKGQGQKAKMRCIPEKGHPVVFWYQQNKNNEFKFLINFQNQEVLQQIDMTEKRFSAECPSNSPCSLEIQSSEAGDSALYLCASSPQGWGTEVFFGKGTRLTVV.